One sample yielded the 20 T cell receptor beta chains listed below, sequenced in a study of blood T cell repertoires in COVID-19 (dated by TCRdb to 2020 to 2021). Library generation was performed with the immunoSEQ multiplex PCR assay. TCRdb's version of the immuneACCESS table is confined to in-frame rearrangements and falls short of the full clone set. An unresolved V gene accounts for under half of the shortfall where checked; the remainder is of unknown origin. In all, the sample holds approximately 110,000 clones, and more than 70% of those were seen once. The top ten clonotypes cover approximately 3.5% of the sample. Sequenced input: peripheral blood. These receptors were collected from a woman older than 75 with COVID-19, enrolled during active disease.

This chain joins TRBV7-9 and TRBJ1-1; unclear D gene. This CDR3 contains 11 residues. Germline V gene lookup returns CDR1 SEHNR and CDR2 FQNEAQ (reference sequence). V was pared by 8 bases and J by 5 bases, with 9 bases between. The CDR3 reads CASSDGTEAFF. The DNA of the CDR3 is TGTGCCAGCTCCGACGGGACTGAAGCTTTCTTT.

The chain is built from TRBV7-3 and TRBJ2-2, with TRBD2 matching over 10 bases. The CDR3 runs to 16 residues. In germline, CDR1 is SGHTA, CDR2 FQGTGA. With V trimmed by 5 bases and J by 3 bases, 6 bases remained unmatched. The chain's CDR3 is CASSRSGRSHTGELFF. As DNA, the CDR3 is TGTGCCAGCAGCCGTAGCGGGAGGAGTCACACCGGGGAGCTGTTTTTT.

This clone has only one observation. The chain combines TRBV2 with TRBJ1-4; D call uncertain. The V end lost 4 bases, the J end lost 1 base, and 7 bases lay between the germline ends. CDR3 length: 14 residues. CDR1 is SNHLY and CDR2 is FYNNEI in the germline V gene. CDR3 amino acids: CASSGRGTNEKLFF. CDR3 in DNA: TGTGCCAGCAGTGGGCGAGGAACTAATGAAAAACTGTTTTTT.

The rearrangement links TRBV4-3 to TRBJ2-2; TRBD2 matches 8 bases. CDR3 length equals 17 residues. With 3 bases clipped from V and 3 bases from J, the junction kept 9 bases outside the gene matches. Germline CDR1 LGHNA, CDR2 YSLEER. CDR3 nucleotides: TGCGCCAGCAGCCATCTCTCAGCGGGAGTACACACCGGGGAGCTGTTTTTT. As protein: CASSHLSAGVHTGELFF.

This chain joins TRBV6-5 and TRBJ2-2, with 10 nucleotides matching TRBD1. CDR1 is MNHEY and CDR2 is SVGAGI in the germline V gene. The CDR3 sequence is 15 residues long. V was clipped by 6 bases and J by 0 bases; unmatched bases: 1. CDR3 sequence: CASRGTGANTGELFF. DNA for the CDR3: TGTGCCAGCAGGGGGACAGGGGCGAACACCGGGGAGCTGTTTTTT.

This chain joins TRBV5-6 and TRBJ2-1; possible D gene TRBD2, 6 bases. Germline CDR1 is SGHDT and CDR2 is YYEEEE. V lost 4 bases and J 5 bases, leaving 16 bases between the germline ends. The CDR3 is 15 residues long. The CDR3 DNA reads TGTGCCAGCAGCCCAAGCGGGCTGAGTGACAATGAGCAGTTCTTC. As protein: CASSPSGLSDNEQFF.

This clone was counted only a few times. The chain joins TRBV15 to TRBJ2-7; D possibly corresponds to TRBD1 (6 bases). Trimming stripped 0 bases from V and 7 bases from J, with 13 bases between. The CDR3 is made up of 14 amino acids. Germline-derived CDR1 and CDR2 are LNHNV and YYDKDF (reference sequence). CDR3 region: CATSRESVGQEQYF. In DNA form, the CDR3 reads TGTGCCACCAGCAGAGAATCGGTAGGACAGGAGCAGTACTTC.

This chain joins TRBV11-2 and TRBJ2-2; TRBD2 matches at 8 bases. This CDR3 has 15 residues. Germline V lookup: CDR1 SGHAT, CDR2 FQNNGV. With 1 base clipped from V and 6 bases from J, the junction kept 4 bases outside the gene matches. The CDR3 spells CASSLAGGPAGELFF. The CDR3 DNA follows: TGTGCCAGCAGCTTAGCGGGAGGGCCGGCCGGGGAGCTGTTTTTT.

The rearrangement uses TRBV10-2 and TRBJ1-3; no reliable D call. Germline loops: CDR1 WSHSY, CDR2 SAAADI. The CDR3 totals 14 residues. Trimming removed 3 bases at V and 2 bases at J, with 8 bases between. The CDR3, as DNA: TGCGCCAGCAGTGACAGGCTTGCTGGAAACACCATATATTTT. This translates into CASSDRLAGNTIYF.

The chain uses TRBV24-1 and TRBJ1-5; 8 nucleotides line up with TRBD1. Germline V gives CDR1 KGHDR, CDR2 SFDVKD. The CDR3 runs 13 residues. J gave up 6 bases and V 9 bases, and 6 bases lay outside the gene matches. This chain's CDR3 is CATGTGGSQPQHF. The DNA for the CDR3 is TGTGCCACCGGAACAGGGGGAAGTCAGCCCCAGCATTTT.

This clone was found once. J is TRBJ1-1 and V is TRBV18; D gene uncertain. The CDR3 length is 13 residues. Trimming pared 5 bases from V and 3 bases from J, leaving 10 bases between. The V gene's germline CDR1 is KGHSH and CDR2 LQKENI. DNA of the CDR3: TGTGCCAGCTCAGCTGAACTGGACACTGAAGCTTTCTTT. It yields the protein CASSAELDTEAFF.

The genes are TRBV19 and TRBJ1-1, with 9 bases identical to TRBD1. Germline CDR1 is LNHDA and CDR2 is SQIVND (reference sequence). The CDR3 length is 15 residues. The ends lost 5 bases at V and 5 bases at J; junction bases unmatched: 9. The CDR3 DNA reads TGTGCCAGTAGTTCGGAACAGGGGGCGGGGACTGAAGCTTTCTTT. Its translation is CASSSEQGAGTEAFF.

The rearrangement joins TRBV7-2 to TRBJ2-3; 8 bases match TRBD2. The trim removed 4 bases at V and 4 bases at J, leaving 10 bases unmatched. Germline values: CDR1 SGHTA, CDR2 FQGNSA. The CDR3 extends over 16 amino acids. The CDR3 sequence: CASSSHRAGGADTQYF. DNA of the CDR3: TGTGCCAGCAGCTCCCACAGGGCGGGGGGAGCAGATACGCAGTATTTT.

The CDR3 loop reads CASSYGTSRVRGELFF. DNA of the CDR3: TGTGCCAGCAGTTACGGGACTAGTCGGGTTCGGGGGGAGCTGTTTTTT. The chain recombines TRBV27 with TRBJ2-2, with TRBD2 identical over 8 bases. Trimming took 4 bases from V and 8 from J; bases not matched to a gene: 12. The germline V gene has CDR1 MNHEY and CDR2 SMNVEV (reference sequence). This CDR3 is built from 16 residues.

This clone has more than one count but fewer than ten. The J gene is TRBJ2-5, the V gene TRBV11-2; 12 bases map to TRBD2. Per germline, CDR1 SGHAT and CDR2 FQNNGV. The CDR3 extends over 13 amino acids. V was pared by 7 bases and J by 5 bases, with 2 bases of the junction left unmatched. The CDR3 loop reads CASIGLAGETQYF. CDR3 sequence (DNA): TGTGCCAGCATCGGACTAGCGGGGGAGACCCAGTACTTC.

The J gene is TRBJ2-2, the V gene TRBV9; 7 bases are a match to TRBD1. The CDR3 length is 13 residues. Per the germline V gene, CDR1 is SGDLS and CDR2 is YYNGEE. V was pared by 3 bases and J by 8 bases, with 4 bases of the junction left unmatched. The CDR3 loop is CASSDPRGGELFF. The CDR3 DNA follows: TGTGCCAGCAGCGACCCCAGGGGGGGGGAGCTGTTTTTT.

V usage is TRBV5-4 and J usage is TRBJ1-6; possible D gene TRBD1, 5 bases. Germline V lookup: CDR1 SGHNT, CDR2 YYREEE (reference sequence). V lost 1 base and J lost 5, with 10 bases in between. The CDR3 is made up of 15 amino acids. The CDR3 here is CASSLKGRDNSPLHF. The CDR3 coding sequence is TGTGCCAGCAGCTTGAAGGGGCGCGATAATTCACCCCTCCACTTT.

This sequence joins TRBV6-9 and TRBJ1-4, with D possibly being TRBD1 (5 bases). The V and J ends lost 4 bases and 4 bases respectively, with 10 bases between them. Germline lookup yields CDR1 MNHGY and CDR2 SVAAGI. The CDR3 has 14 amino acids. The CDR3 nucleotides are TGTGCCAGCAGTTCGACAGAGCTTAATGAAAAACTGTTTTTT. The encoded protein is CASSSTELNEKLFF.

The chain joins TRBV2 to TRBJ1-3; 8 nucleotides align to TRBD1. The CDR3 consists of 14 residues. Per germline, CDR1 SNHLY and CDR2 FYNNEI. Unmatched junction bases numbered 5, after V lost 4 bases and J lost 6 bases. The CDR3 region has the DNA TGTGCCAGCAGTGGGGGACAGGTTGCAAACACCATATATTTT. Protein product: CASSGGQVANTIYF.

The chain recombines TRBV7-9 with TRBJ1-6; tentative D call: TRBD1 (6 bases). V gave up 4 bases and J gave up 9 bases, with 10 bases separating them. Germline V lookup: CDR1 SEHNR, CDR2 FQNEAQ (reference sequence). This CDR3 is 13 amino acids long. CDR3 amino acids: CASSSQGGSPLHF. The CDR3 coding sequence is TGTGCCAGCAGCTCCCAAGGGGGTTCACCCCTCCACTTT. Combining the CDR3 with reference TRBV7-9 and TRBJ1-6 gives the whole variable domain DTGVSQNPRHKITKRGQNVTFRCDPISEHNRLYWYRQTLGQGPEFLTYFQNEAQLEKSRLLSDRFSAERPKGSFSTLEIQRTEQGDSAMYLCASSSQGGSPLHFGNGTRLTVT.